One sample yielded the 25 T cell receptor beta chains listed below, sequenced in a study of T cell repertoires in cytomegalovirus infection. These receptors' targets are unknown. TCRdb processed the reads anew with MiXCR; each CDR3 protein has one entry. Counted here are fewer than 1,000,000 distinct CDR3 sequences, 30% to 40% occurring once; the ten biggest clones make up around 15%. The source material was cultured CD8+ T cells from PBMCs, sampled from culture after CMV antigen stimulation. Receptors were obtained from a human donor in good health (CMV status not recorded). Some clones in this sample may be carry-over from other donors' samples.

The gene calls are TRBV6-1 and TRBJ2-2; 7 bases agree with TRBD2. The CDR3 extends over 14 amino acids. The V gene end was trimmed by 1 base and the J gene end by 5 bases; junction bases not matched to a gene: 1. Germline V gene lookup returns CDR1 MNHNS and CDR2 SASEGT. CDR3 nucleotide sequence: TGTGCCAGCAGTGAAGGACTAGCAACCGGGGAGCTGTTTTTT. Translated, it gives CASSEGLATGELFF.

This sequence joins TRBV29-1 and TRBJ2-1; 15 nucleotides line up with TRBD2. The CDR3 runs 17 residues. The V segment lost 6 bases and the J segment 0 bases; nucleotides outside the gene matches: 6. Germline lookup yields CDR1 SQVTM and CDR2 ANQGSEA. Here the CDR3 DNA reads TGCAGCGTCCAGGGACTAGCGGGGGGACACTCCTACAATGAGCAGTTCTTC. This encodes CSVQGLAGGHSYNEQFF.

This clonotype has a count of ten or more. The chain couples TRBV7-8 to TRBJ1-1; D unclear. This CDR3 is built from 14 residues. The V gene's germline CDR1 is SGHVS and CDR2 FQNEAQ. V lost 4 bases and J 2 bases, leaving 11 bases between the germline ends. The CDR3 loop is CASSSRGVNTEAFF. The CDR3 DNA reads TGTGCCAGCAGCTCCCGCGGCGTTAACACTGAAGCTTTCTTT.

The chain couples TRBV12-3 or TRBV12-4 to TRBJ1-5, with 7 bases that match TRBD1. V shed 6 bases, J shed 4 bases, and the junction held 9 bases outside the gene matches. The CDR3 runs to 15 residues. The CDR3 protein is CASSRQGDVNQPQHF. For the CDR3, the DNA is TGTGCCAGCAGCCGCCAGGGGGATGTAAATCAGCCCCAGCATTTT.

There are a few counts of this clonotype. CDR3 protein: CASSFRESGRPQHF. CDR3 DNA sequence: TGTGCCAGCAGTTTCAGGGAATCAGGGCGGCCCCAGCATTTT. The rearrangement links TRBV27 to TRBJ1-5, with D maybe TRBD1 (5 bases). Trimming removed 3 bases from V and 9 bases from J, with 15 bases in between. CDR3 size: 14 residues. Germline V lookup: CDR1 MNHEY, CDR2 SMNVEV (reference sequence).

This clonotype turned up a few times. V gene TRBV12-5 combines with J gene TRBJ1-4, with D perhaps TRBD1 (6 bases). In germline, CDR1 is LGHNT, CDR2 FRNRAP. The CDR3 runs to 19 residues. Trimming stripped 3 bases from V and 0 bases from J, with 20 bases between. The CDR3 reads CASGFLVTGIGSTNEKLFF. Written as DNA, the CDR3 is TGTGCTAGTGGTTTCCTTGTAACAGGGATTGGGTCAACTAATGAAAAACTGTTTTTT.

The chain employs TRBV6-1 and TRBJ2-7; D gene ambiguous. V lost 1 base and J lost 4, with 5 bases in between. Germline V gives CDR1 MNHNS, CDR2 SASEGT. This CDR3 spans 12 amino acids. The CDR3 region is CASSEGIYEQYF. The CDR3 DNA is TGTGCCAGCAGTGAAGGGATTTACGAGCAGTACTTC.

The V gene is TRBV2, the J gene TRBJ2-1; 8 nucleotides agree with TRBD1. Germline V gives CDR1 SNHLY, CDR2 FYNNEI. The CDR3 runs to 16 residues. After removal of 4 bases from V and 2 bases from J, the junction contained 7 bases not matched to a gene. The CDR3 coding sequence is TGTGCCAGCAGTGGGGGAGAGGGACAGGCCTACAATGAGCAGTTCTTC. It translates to CASSGGEGQAYNEQFF.

This clonotype was counted many times. The chain links TRBV7-2 to TRBJ2-3, with D possibly being TRBD2 (6 bases). The germline CDR1 and CDR2 sequences are SGHTA and FQGNSA. CDR3 length equals 19 residues. V shed 2 bases and J shed 3 bases, with 24 bases lying between them. Written as DNA, the CDR3 is TGTGCCAGCAGCTTAAATGTCATCGTCGTTGCTGGAGGGACAGATACGCAGTATTTT. Translated, it gives CASSLNVIVVAGGTDTQYF.

This clonotype came up a few times. The chain employs TRBV6-5 and TRBJ2-3; 8 bases align to TRBD2. From germline, CDR1 is MNHEY and CDR2 SVGAGI. Germline trimming cut 2 bases from V and 6 bases from J; bases unmatched to any gene: 10. This CDR3 is 16 amino acids long. The CDR3 nucleotides are TGTGCCAGCAGTTACCGGGACTCCCGGGAGGGCGATACGCAGTATTTT. Translated, it gives CASSYRDSREGDTQYF.

This clonotype was recorded many times. One junction end disagrees with the germline gene, perhaps due to a read error. The chain recombines TRBV7-6 with TRBJ2-5; TRBD1 is a possible D gene (5 bases). This CDR3 has 15 amino acids. Germline CDR1 and CDR2: SGHVS and FNYEAQ. The CDR3 loop is CASSLGAGSVETQYF. The CDR3 nucleotides read TGTGCCAGCAGTTTAGGGGCAGGGTCGGTTGAGACCCAGTACTTC. The complete variable domain, with remaining parts taken from reference TRBV7-6 and TRBJ2-5, reads GAGVSQSPRYKVTKRGQDVALRCDPISGHVSLYWYRQALGQGPEFLTYFNYEAQQDKSGLPNDRFSAERPEGSISTLTIQRTEQRDSAMYRCASSLGAGSVETQYFGPGTRLLVL.

The chain employs TRBV10-3 and TRBJ1-2; D unclear. The CDR3 runs 14 residues. V was clipped by 2 bases and J by 0 bases, with 7 bases between them. CDR1 and CDR2 (germline): ENHRY, SYGVKD. CDR3 bases: TGTGCCATCAGTGAGCCGATCACTAACTATGGCTACACCTTC. As protein: CAISEPITNYGYTF.

This clonotype was observed at least ten times. J is TRBJ2-3 and V is TRBV6-1, with D possibly TRBD1 on 6 matching bases. Germline CDR1 MNHNS, CDR2 SASEGT. Trimming took 7 bases from V and 0 from J, leaving 14 bases between them. The CDR3 extends over 15 amino acids. The CDR3 region is CASIPRGSSTDTQYF. The CDR3 DNA follows: TGTGCCAGCATTCCCAGGGGATCTAGCACAGATACGCAGTATTTT.

This clonotype was seen a handful of times. The chain couples TRBV11-2 to TRBJ2-5; unclear D gene. This CDR3 is 14 amino acids long. V lost 4 bases, J lost 3 bases, and 12 bases lay in between. Germline V lookup: CDR1 SGHAT, CDR2 FQNNGV. As DNA, the CDR3 is TGTGCCAGCAGCTCCGAAATAGGGAAAGAGACCCAGTACTTC. As protein: CASSSEIGKETQYF.

This clonotype occurred a few times. The V call is TRBV10-2, the J call TRBJ1-5; no reliable D call. Trimming left V 3 bases short and J 2 bases short, with 17 bases between. This CDR3 region has 17 residues. Germline V gene data show CDR1 as WSHSY and CDR2 as SAAADI. CDR3 DNA sequence: TGCGCCAGCAGTGAACCTGTGGTGCGGTTGGGCAATCAGCCCCAGCATTTT. The encoded protein is CASSEPVVRLGNQPQHF.

The rearrangement links TRBV28 to TRBJ1-4, with D perhaps TRBD1 (6 bases). The CDR3 is made up of 16 amino acids. V lost 1 base and J lost 7, with 16 bases in between. CDR1 and CDR2 (germline): MDHEN, SYDVKM. The CDR3 DNA is TGTGCCAGCAGTTTATTCCCAGGGGCCAGGAGTGAAAAACTGTTTTTT. It encodes CASSLFPGARSEKLFF.

This clonotype was picked up many times. The chain couples TRBV7-2 to TRBJ2-3; D is uncertain. There are 15 residues in the CDR3. V was pared by 9 bases and J by 0 bases, with 16 bases between. CDR1 is SGHTA, CDR2 FQGNSA, per germline. The DNA of the CDR3 is TGTGCCAGTTCCTGGGCCGGATCTAGCACAGATACGCAGTATTTT. This codes for CASSWAGSSTDTQYF.

V is TRBV10-3 and J is TRBJ1-1, with 9 bases identical to TRBD1. This CDR3 is 15 amino acids long. V was clipped by 10 bases and J by 0 bases; unmatched bases: 9. Germline CDR1 is ENHRY and CDR2 is SYGVKD. CDR3 coding DNA: TGTGCCACCCTTGGACAGGGGAAGCTGAACACTGAAGCTTTCTTT. Residues: CATLGQGKLNTEAFF.

This clonotype came up a few times. The rearrangement joins TRBV12-5 to TRBJ2-7; no firm D call. V lost 0 bases, J lost 0 bases, and 9 bases lay in between. CDR3 size: 15 residues. The germline CDR1 and CDR2 sequences are LGHNT and FRNRAP. The CDR3 DNA follows: TGTGCTAGTGGTTTGGTAGGGAAGAGCTCCTACGAGCAGTACTTC. This translates into CASGLVGKSSYEQYF.

This clonotype was observed a single time. The chain couples TRBV10-3 to TRBJ1-4, with D possibly matching TRBD1 (5 bases). V lost 8 bases and J 8 bases, leaving 18 bases between the germline ends. Germline lookup yields CDR1 ENHRY and CDR2 SYGVKD. CDR3 length equals 14 residues. The DNA of the CDR3 is TGTGCCATCGGGGAGGGGAGGGAGATCGAAAAACTGTTTTTT. It encodes CAIGEGREIEKLFF.

This chain links TRBV29-1 with TRBJ1-2, with D maybe TRBD1 (6 bases). From germline, CDR1 is SQVTM and CDR2 ANQGSEA. The CDR3 loop spans 15 amino acids. Trimming left V 8 bases short and J 4 bases short, with 23 bases between. CDR3 in amino acids: CSIVDRSTTGYGYTF. CDR3 DNA sequence: TGCAGCATCGTCGACAGGTCTACCACCGGCTATGGCTACACCTTC.

The V call is TRBV7-9, the J call TRBJ2-7; 9 bases are a match to TRBD2. Trimming cost V 2 bases and J 2 bases; bases outside gene matches: 4. In germline, CDR1 is SEHNR, CDR2 FQNEAQ (reference sequence). The CDR3 has 15 amino acids. CDR3 sequence: CASSLLVAGAYEQYF. For the CDR3, the DNA is TGTGCCAGCAGCTTATTGGTAGCGGGGGCCTACGAGCAGTACTTC. The whole variable domain, remainder taken from reference TRBV7-9 and TRBJ2-7, is DTGVSQNPRHKITKRGQNVTFRCDPISEHNRLYWYRQTLGQGPEFLTYFQNEAQLEKSRLLSDRFSAERPKGSFSTLEIQRTEQGDSAMYLCASSLLVAGAYEQYFGPGTRLTVT.

This clonotype was seen repeatedly, ten times or more. V is TRBV7-9 and J is TRBJ1-2, with 7 bases matching TRBD1. The germline V gene has CDR1 SEHNR and CDR2 FQNEAQ (reference sequence). CDR3 size: 14 residues. The V gene end was trimmed by 5 bases and the J gene end by 2 bases; junction bases not matched to a gene: 5. CDR3 coding DNA: TGTGCCAGCAGCGGGGGACAGCTGAACTATGGCTACACCTTC. Residues: CASSGGQLNYGYTF.

This sequence joins TRBV14 and TRBJ1-1, with 10 bases matching TRBD1. CDR1 and CDR2 from the germline V gene are SGHDN and FVKESK. The CDR3 has 17 residues. The V gene end was trimmed by 0 bases and the J gene end by 5 bases; junction bases not matched to a gene: 9. The CDR3, as DNA: TGTGCCAGCAGCCAAGATCTGCGGACAGGGGGTCGGACTGAAGCTTTCTTT. It translates to CASSQDLRTGGRTEAFF.

The chain has TRBV15 and TRBJ2-3; 9 nucleotides match TRBD1. Per germline, CDR1 LNHNV and CDR2 YYDKDF (reference sequence). Trimming at V came to 3 bases and at J to 0 bases, leaving 4 bases not matched to a gene. The CDR3 has 16 residues. The CDR3 bases are TGTGCCACCAGCAGTCTTGGGACAGGGAGCACAGATACGCAGTATTTT. Translating it yields CATSSLGTGSTDTQYF.